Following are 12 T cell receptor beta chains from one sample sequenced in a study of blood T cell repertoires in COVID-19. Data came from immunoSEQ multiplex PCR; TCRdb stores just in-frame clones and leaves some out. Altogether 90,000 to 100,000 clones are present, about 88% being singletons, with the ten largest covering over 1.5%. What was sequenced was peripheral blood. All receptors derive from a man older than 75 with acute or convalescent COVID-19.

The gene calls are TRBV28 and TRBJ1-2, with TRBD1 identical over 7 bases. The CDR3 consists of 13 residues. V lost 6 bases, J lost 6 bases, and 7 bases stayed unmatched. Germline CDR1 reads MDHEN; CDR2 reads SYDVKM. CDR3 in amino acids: CASSSGQRNGYTF. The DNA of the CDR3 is TGTGCCAGCAGCTCGGGACAGCGAAATGGCTACACCTTC.

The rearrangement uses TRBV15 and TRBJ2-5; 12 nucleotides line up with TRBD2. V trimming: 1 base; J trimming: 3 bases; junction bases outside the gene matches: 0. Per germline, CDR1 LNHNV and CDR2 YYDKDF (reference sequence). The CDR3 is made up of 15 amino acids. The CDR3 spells CATSRGTSGEETQYF. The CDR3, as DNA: TGTGCCACCAGCAGAGGGACTAGCGGGGAAGAGACCCAGTACTTC.

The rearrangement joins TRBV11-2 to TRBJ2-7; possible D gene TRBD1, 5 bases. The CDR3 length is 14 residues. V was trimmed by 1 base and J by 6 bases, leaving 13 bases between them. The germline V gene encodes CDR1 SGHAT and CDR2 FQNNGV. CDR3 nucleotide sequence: TGTGCCAGCAGCTTAGCAGTCCTAGGGGTCGAGCAGTACTTC. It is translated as CASSLAVLGVEQYF.

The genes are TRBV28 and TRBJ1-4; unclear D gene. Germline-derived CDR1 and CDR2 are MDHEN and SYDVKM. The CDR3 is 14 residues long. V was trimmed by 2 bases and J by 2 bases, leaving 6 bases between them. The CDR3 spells CASSLPGTNEKLFF. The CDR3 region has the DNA TGTGCCAGCAGTTTACCGGGGACTAATGAAAAACTGTTTTTT.

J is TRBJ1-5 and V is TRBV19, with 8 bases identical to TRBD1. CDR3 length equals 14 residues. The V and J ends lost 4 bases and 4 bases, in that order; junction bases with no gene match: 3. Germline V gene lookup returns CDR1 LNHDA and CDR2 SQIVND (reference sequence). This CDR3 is CASSTTGGNQPQHF. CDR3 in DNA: TGTGCCAGTAGTACCACAGGGGGGAATCAGCCCCAGCATTTT.

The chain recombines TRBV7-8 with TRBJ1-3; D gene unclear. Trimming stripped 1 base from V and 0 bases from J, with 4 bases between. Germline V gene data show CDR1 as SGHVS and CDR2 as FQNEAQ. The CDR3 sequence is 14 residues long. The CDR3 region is CASSLVASGNTIYF. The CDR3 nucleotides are TGTGCCAGCAGCTTAGTGGCCTCTGGAAACACCATATATTTT.

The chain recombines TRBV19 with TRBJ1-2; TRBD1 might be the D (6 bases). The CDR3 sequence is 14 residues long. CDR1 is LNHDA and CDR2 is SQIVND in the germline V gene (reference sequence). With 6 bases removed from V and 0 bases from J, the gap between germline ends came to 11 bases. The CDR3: CASSRQEANYGYTF. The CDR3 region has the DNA TGTGCCAGTAGCCGACAGGAAGCTAACTATGGCTACACCTTC.

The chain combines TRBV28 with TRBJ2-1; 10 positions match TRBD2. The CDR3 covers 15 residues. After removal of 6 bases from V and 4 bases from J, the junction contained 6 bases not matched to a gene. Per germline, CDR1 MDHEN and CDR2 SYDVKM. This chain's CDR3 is CASRTTSGLYNEQFF. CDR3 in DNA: TGTGCCAGCAGAACGACTAGCGGGCTTTACAATGAGCAGTTCTTC.

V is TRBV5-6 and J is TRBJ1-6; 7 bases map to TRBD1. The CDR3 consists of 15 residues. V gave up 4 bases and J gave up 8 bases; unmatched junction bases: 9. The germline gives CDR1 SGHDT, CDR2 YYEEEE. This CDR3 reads CASSLYRDRDSPLHF. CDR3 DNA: TGTGCCAGCAGCCTCTACCGGGACAGAGATTCACCCCTCCACTTT.

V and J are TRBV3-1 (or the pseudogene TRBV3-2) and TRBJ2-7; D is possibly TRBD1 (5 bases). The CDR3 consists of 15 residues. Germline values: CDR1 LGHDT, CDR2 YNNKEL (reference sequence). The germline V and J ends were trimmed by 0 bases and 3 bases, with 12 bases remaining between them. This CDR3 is CASSQEPDTIYEQYF. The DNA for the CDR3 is TGTGCCAGCAGCCAAGAACCGGACACTATCTACGAGCAGTACTTC.

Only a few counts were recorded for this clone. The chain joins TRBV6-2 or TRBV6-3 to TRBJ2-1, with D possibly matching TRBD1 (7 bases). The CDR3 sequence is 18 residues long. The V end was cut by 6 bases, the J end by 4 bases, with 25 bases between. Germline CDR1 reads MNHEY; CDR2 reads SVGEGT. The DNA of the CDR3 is TGTGCCAGCAGCATGGGGCGGGTGTCAGGGGGGACTTACAATGAGCAGTTCTTC. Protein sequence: CASSMGRVSGGTYNEQFF.

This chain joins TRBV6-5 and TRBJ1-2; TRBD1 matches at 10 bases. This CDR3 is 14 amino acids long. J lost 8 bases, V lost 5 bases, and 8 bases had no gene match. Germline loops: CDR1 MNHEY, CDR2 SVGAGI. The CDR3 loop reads CASSRNRDRGGYTF. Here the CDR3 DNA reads TGTGCCAGCAGTCGTAACCGGGACAGGGGAGGCTACACCTTC.